One T cell receptor beta chain is described in this entry. Antigen: not known. The CDR3 runs to 12 residues. Trimming took 4 bases from V and 6 from J, leaving 12 bases between them. The germline V gene has CDR1 GTSNPN and CDR2 SVGIG (reference sequence). TCRdb's table, derived via immunoSEQ multiplex PCR, lists solely in-frame clones and lacks some. The sample has approximately 110,000 clones, 70% to 90% seen once; the top ten hold 9.1%. This sample is drawn from a study of T cell responses to AZD1222 COVID-19 vaccine. For the study at large: The study pooled second doses at about 4 or about 12 weeks. Study-level points and caveats: Breadth and depth of Spike-specific TCRs rose after two AZD1222 doses.

This sequence joins TRBV30 and TRBJ1-1; no clear D gene. The receptor was isolated from an adult in good health. This material consisted of peripheral blood, taken on day 0 of AZD1222 vaccination. Here the CDR3 reads CAWTGGGPEAFF. The CDR3 DNA is TGTGCCTGGACGGGAGGAGGCCCTGAAGCTTTCTTT.